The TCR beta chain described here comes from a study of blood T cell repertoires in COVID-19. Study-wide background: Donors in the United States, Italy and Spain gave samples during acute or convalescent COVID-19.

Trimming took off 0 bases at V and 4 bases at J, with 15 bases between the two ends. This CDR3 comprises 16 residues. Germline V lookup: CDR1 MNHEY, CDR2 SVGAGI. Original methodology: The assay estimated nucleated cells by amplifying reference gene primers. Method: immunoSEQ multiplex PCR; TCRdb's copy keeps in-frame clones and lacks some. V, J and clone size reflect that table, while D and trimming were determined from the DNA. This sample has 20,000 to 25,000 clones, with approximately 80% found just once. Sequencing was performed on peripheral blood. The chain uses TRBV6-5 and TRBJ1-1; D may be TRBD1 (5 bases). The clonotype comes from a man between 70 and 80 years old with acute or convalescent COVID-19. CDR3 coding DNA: TGTGCCAGCAGTTACTCTGGGGGGGTCCCAAGCACTGAAGCTTTCTTT. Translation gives CASSYSGGVPSTEAFF.